This T cell receptor beta chain originates from a study of T cells after yellow fever vaccination. TCRdb re-called the 5' RACE reads with MiXCR, one entry per CDR3 protein. The data hold 240,000 or so distinct CDR3 sequences, with 6.9% observed a single time. CDR1 MDHEN and CDR2 SYDVKM come from the germline V gene. Losses at the gene ends were 3 bases for V and 14 bases for J; bases not matched to a gene: 11. The CDR3 is 14 residues long. This clonotype was seen only a few times. This chain uses TRBV28 with TRBJ2-1; TRBD1 agrees at 9 bases. This material consisted of CD4+ T cells sorted from PBMCs, taken 15 days after the yellow fever booster vaccination. The clonotype originates from a young man who received the YFV17D yellow fever vaccine. CDR3 sequence (DNA): TGTGCCAGCAGTTTGAATTCACAGGGGGCGAAAGAGTTCTTC. Amino acids: CASSLNSQGAKEFF.